Sequencing of this TCR beta chain was carried out in a study of shared clonotypes between healthy human individuals. Findings and caveats of the study: The four-donor shared clonotypes exceeded non-shared clonotypes in generation probability, with non-shared ones scoring lower.

Only in-frame clones appear in the TCRdb table, and some are missing; sequencing was by immunoSEQ multiplex PCR. The profile covers about 680,000 clones, with roughly 70% appearing a single time and about 1.7% taken by the ten largest. Concerning this clone itself: What it binds is not known. Other DNA sequences in the sample encode the same CDR3.

This CDR3 spans 14 amino acids. Germline V gives CDR1 LNHDA, CDR2 SQIVND (reference sequence). V gave up 7 bases and J gave up 3 bases; unmatched junction bases: 3. This clonotype originated in a woman in her twenties or thirties in good health. The chain couples TRBV19 to TRBJ2-2, with 9 bases lining up with TRBD1. The specimen sequenced was memory CD4+ T cells sorted from blood. Subset described: CD45RA-negative fraction. CDR3 amino acids: CASTGTGYTGELFF. The CDR3 bases are TGTGCCAGTACCGGGACAGGGTACACCGGGGAGCTGTTTTTT.